The present entry profiles one TCR beta chain with its context. A far larger clone differs by one base, so this is likely a read error. The data belong to a study of low-dose radiotherapy and immunotherapy resistance in tumors. Study-level background: Intravenous nivolumab 240 mg every two weeks plus ipilimumab 1 mg/kg every six weeks was given to patients. Each patient took aspirin at a dose of 300 mg by mouth once daily over the course of four cycles, with dosing beginning on cycle 1 day 1. Every two weeks, cyclophosphamide 200 mg/m2 was infused one day before radiation plus immunotherapy.

The CDR3 is made up of 16 amino acids. Germline assignment: CDR1 SGHDN and CDR2 FVKESK. The V segment lost 1 base and the J segment 10 bases; nucleotides outside the gene matches: 11. Documented time point: before trial treatment. Alpha- and beta-chain coverage of first-strand cDNA came from TRAV- and TRBV-specific primers. The PCR that amplified TCRs ran for about 20 cycles, relying on a constant-region primer and a V-primer adapter. Via MiXCR, TCRdb re-called the reads, giving one row per CDR3 protein. The sample includes tens of thousands of distinct CDR3 sequences, around 27% of them seen just once.

This receptor was taken from a male donor with rectosigmoid adenocarcinoma. The specimen was PBMCs, collected before treatment. The V call is TRBV14, the J call TRBJ2-1; 9 nucleotides match TRBD1. CDR3 in amino acids: CASSQAGGTGSLEQFF. The DNA for the CDR3 is TGTGCCAGCAGCCAAGCCGGGGGGACAGGGTCGCTCGAGCAGTTCTTC.